This T cell receptor (beta chain) is from a study of regulatory T cells in long-lasting Graves disease. In the study overall: Persistence in Graves' disease required over 5 years of antithyroid drugs plus positive TSH receptor antibodies. Study-wide points: Favoring TRBV28, TRBJ1-2 and TRBJ2-5 was a feature seen in persistent disease.

Construction of the TCR beta libraries employed iRepertoire HTBI primers in conjunction with Arm-PCR of CDR3 regions. As handled by the study authors: Sample data revealed some 58 TRBV and 12 to 15 TRBJ segments. One entry per CDR3 protein results from TCRdb running MiXCR on the multiplex PCR reads. The V and J calls come from TCRdb's annotation, not from the publication. The sample consists of 700,000 or so distinct CDR3 sequences, roughly 30% of them appearing once. This clonotype was counted only a few times. Its antigen is currently unknown. With 2 bases removed from V and 5 bases from J, the gap between germline ends came to 12 bases. This CDR3 has 14 amino acids. Germline-derived CDR1 and CDR2 are KGHSH and LQKENI. Time point of the sample: persistent/refractory GD, antithyroid drugs over 5 years with positive TRAb. PBMCs were the source of the RNA used for TCR sequencing.

This chain uses TRBV18 with TRBJ1-1; D is unclear. The clonotype was recovered from a female donor with Graves disease. Sequencing used peripheral blood mononuclear cells (PBMCs), obtained when the disease was refractory, from a patient treated with antithyroid drugs. The CDR3 nucleotides are TGTGCCAGCTCACCAGGGAGGGAAGGGACTGAAGCTTTCTTT. This codes for CASSPGREGTEAFF.